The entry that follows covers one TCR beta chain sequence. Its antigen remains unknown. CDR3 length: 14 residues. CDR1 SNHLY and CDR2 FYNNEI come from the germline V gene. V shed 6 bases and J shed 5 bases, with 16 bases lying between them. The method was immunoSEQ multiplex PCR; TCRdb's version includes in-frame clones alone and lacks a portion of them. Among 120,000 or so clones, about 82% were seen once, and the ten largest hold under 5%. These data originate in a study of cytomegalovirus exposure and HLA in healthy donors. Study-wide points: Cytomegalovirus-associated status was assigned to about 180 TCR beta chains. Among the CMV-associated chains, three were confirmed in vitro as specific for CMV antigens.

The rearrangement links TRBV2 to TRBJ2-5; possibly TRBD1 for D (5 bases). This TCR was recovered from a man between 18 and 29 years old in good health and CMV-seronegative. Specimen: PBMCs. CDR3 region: CASSVDSHGETQYF. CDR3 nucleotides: TGTGCCAGCAGCGTCGACAGCCACGGGGAGACCCAGTACTTC.